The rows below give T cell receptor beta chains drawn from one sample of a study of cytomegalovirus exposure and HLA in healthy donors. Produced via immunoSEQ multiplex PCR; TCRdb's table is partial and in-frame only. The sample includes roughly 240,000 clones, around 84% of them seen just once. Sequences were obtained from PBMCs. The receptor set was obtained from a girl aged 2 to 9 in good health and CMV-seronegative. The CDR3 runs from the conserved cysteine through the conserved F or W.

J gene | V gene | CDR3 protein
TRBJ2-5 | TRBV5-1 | CASSLVAGRETQYF
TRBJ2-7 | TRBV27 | CASSNRGQGDYEQYF
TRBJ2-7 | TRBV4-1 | CASSQAHRTRGGYEQYF
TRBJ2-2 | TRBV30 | CAWRGKVFGLAGGNTGELFF
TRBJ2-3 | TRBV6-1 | CASSVGTSGLRTDTQYF
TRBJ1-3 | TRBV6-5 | CASSPDYSGNTIYF
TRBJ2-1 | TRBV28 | CASISGQGNEQFF
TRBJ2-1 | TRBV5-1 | CASSLGTSGINEQFF
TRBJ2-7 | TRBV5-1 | CASSFDRQVEQYF
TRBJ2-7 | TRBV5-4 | CASSLEGGDYEQYF
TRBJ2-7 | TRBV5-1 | CASSLAGDSYEQYF
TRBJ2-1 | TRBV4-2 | CASSQVVSGIWNEQFF
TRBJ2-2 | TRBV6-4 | CASSGQGSGELFF
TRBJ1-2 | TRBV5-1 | CASSSPGAYGYTF
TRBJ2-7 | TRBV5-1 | CASSPDRGTVTYEQYF
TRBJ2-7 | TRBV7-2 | CASSLGEWRLAGVEYF
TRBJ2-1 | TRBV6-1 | CASSVAGGRSYNEQFF
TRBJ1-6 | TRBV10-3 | CAISELVSSPLHF
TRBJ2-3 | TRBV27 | CASSRNLAMFPDTQYF
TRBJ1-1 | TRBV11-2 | CASSLERNTEAFF